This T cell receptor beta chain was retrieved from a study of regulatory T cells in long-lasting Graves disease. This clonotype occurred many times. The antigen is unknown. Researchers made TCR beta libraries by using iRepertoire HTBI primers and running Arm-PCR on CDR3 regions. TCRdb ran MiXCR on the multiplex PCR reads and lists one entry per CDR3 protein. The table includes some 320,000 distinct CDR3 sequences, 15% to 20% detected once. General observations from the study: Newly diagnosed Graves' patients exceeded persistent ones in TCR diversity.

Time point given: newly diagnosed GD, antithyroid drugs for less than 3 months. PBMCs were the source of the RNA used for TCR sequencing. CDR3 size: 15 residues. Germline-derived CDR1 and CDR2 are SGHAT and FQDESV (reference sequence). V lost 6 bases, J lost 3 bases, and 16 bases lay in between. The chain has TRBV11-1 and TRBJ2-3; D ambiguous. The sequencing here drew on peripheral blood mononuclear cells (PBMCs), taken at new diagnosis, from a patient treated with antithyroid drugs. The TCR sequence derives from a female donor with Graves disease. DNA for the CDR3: TGTGCCAGCAGATCCCCTGCGGCTAGAACAGATACGCAGTATTTT. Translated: CASRSPAARTDTQYF.